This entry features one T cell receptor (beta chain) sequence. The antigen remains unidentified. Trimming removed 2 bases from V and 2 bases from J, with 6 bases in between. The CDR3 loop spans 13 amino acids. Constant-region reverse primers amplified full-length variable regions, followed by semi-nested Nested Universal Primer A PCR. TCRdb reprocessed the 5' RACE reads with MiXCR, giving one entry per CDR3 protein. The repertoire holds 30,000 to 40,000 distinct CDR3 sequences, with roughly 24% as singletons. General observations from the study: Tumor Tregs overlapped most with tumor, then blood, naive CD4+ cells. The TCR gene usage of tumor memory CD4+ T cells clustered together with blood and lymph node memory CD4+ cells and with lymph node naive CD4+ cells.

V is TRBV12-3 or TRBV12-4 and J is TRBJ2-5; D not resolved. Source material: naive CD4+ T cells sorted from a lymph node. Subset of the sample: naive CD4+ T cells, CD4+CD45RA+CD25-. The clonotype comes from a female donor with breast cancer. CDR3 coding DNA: TGTGCCAGCAGTTTATTCCCTCAAGAGACCCAGTACTTC. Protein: CASSLFPQETQYF.